Listed below are T cell receptor beta chains from one sample, sequenced in a study of T cells in Graves' hyperthyroidism and ophthalmopathy. TCRdb processed the multiplex PCR reads anew with MiXCR; each CDR3 protein has one entry. The sample lists about 540,000 distinct CDR3 sequences; about 45% were seen once. Sequenced sample: peripheral blood or thyroid tissue (not recorded which). The receptors stem from a woman younger than 30 with Graves' hyperthyroidism. CDR3s include the opening cysteine and the closing phenylalanine or tryptophan. The order of the fields is D gene, J gene, V gene, clone size, CDR3 length, CDR3 DNA, CDR3 protein. D genes are given only for firm matches. Some rows mark clone size as missing; the rest say once, few, many or name a class of expanded clone.

>.|TRBJ1-1|TRBV2|.|17
TGTGCCAGCAGCTTATTGGTGACTGAGGGTCGGGACACTGAAGCTTTCTTT
CASSLLVTEGRDTEAFF
>TRBD2|TRBJ2-7|TRBV6-5|.|14
TGTGCCAGCAGTTTACTAGCGGGAGCGAGGGAGCAGTACTTC
CASSLLAGAREQYF
>.|TRBJ1-1|TRBV7-3|.|15
TGCGCCAGCAGCCAAACGGTAACCTACTCCACTGAAGCTTTCTTT
CASSQTVTYSTEAFF
>.|TRBJ2-5|TRBV10-3|.|16
TGTGCCTGGACCCACAAGCCGGGGAGCGCCCAAGAGACCCAGTACTTC
CAWTHKPGSAQETQYF
>.|TRBJ1-5|TRBV19|many|14
TGTGCCAGTAGTATGCATGCGACCGTTCAGCCCCAGCATTTT
CASSMHATVQPQHF
>.|TRBJ1-2|TRBV7-9|.|15
TGTGCCAGCAGACTACCTTTGGGGGTGGACTATGGCTGCACCTTC
CASRLPLGVDYGCTF
>.|TRBJ1-6|TRBV10-3|.|15
TGTGCCATCAGTAGCCGGGGGGGGGAGAGCTCACCCCTCCACTTT
CAISSRGGESSPLHF
>TRBD1|TRBJ1-2|TRBV19|few|15
TGTGCCAGTAGTTTCGGACAGGGAGGGAGCTATGGCTACACCTTC
CASSFGQGGSYGYTF
>TRBD2|TRBJ2-2|TRBV24-1|.|16
TGTGCCACCAGTGACCCTAGCGGGAGGACGAACGGGGAGCTGTTTTTT
CATSDPSGRTNGELFF
>.|TRBJ1-2|TRBV29-1|many|13
TGCAGCGTTGAAGCCCCGGATCTCTATGGCTACACCTTC
CSVEAPDLYGYTF
>.|TRBJ1-1|TRBV24-1|.|16
TGTGCCACCAGTGACCACGGGACGCGGCTGAACACTGAAGCTTTCTTT
CATSDHGTRLNTEAFF
>.|TRBJ1-2|TRBV29-1|.|14
TGCAGCGTTGTACCCCGGGGATGGGAGGGCGGCTACACCTTC
CSVVPRGWEGGYTF
>.|TRBJ1-2|TRBV7-3|many|13
TGTGCCAGCAGCCAATCCTCGGGCGAGGGCTACACCTTC
CASSQSSGEGYTF
>TRBD1|TRBJ1-3|TRBV7-8|many|15
TGTGCCAGCAGCCCCAGACAGGGGTCTGGAAACACCATATATTTT
CASSPRQGSGNTIYF
>TRBD1|TRBJ1-4|TRBV7-4|.|15
TGTGCCAGCAGCTGGACAGGTGCAACTAATGAAAAACTGTTTTTT
CASSWTGATNEKLFF
>.|TRBJ2-2|TRBV6-1|once|16
TGTGCCAGCAGCCTAAGGCCCCTCCCATGCACCGGGGAGCTGTTTTTT
CASSLRPLPCTGELFF
>.|TRBJ1-2|TRBV7-9|.|11
TGTGCCTGGAGCAGGGTTCATGGCTACACCTTC
CAWSRVHGYTF
>TRBD1|TRBJ1-1|TRBV10-3|many|12
TGTGCCATCAGAGGGACAGTTACTGAAGCTTTCTTT
CAIRGTVTEAFF